The T cell receptor beta chain under discussion was sequenced for a study of blood T cell repertoires in COVID-19. Study overall: Samples of COVID-19 (acute and convalescent) were obtained from the United States, Italy and Spain. PBMCs, B-cell-depleted T cells, or T cells were the source of the cDNA or gDNA that made up the material.

Source study methods: Amplification with reference gene primers provided the estimates of nucleated cell counts. Generated by immunoSEQ multiplex PCR, the TCRdb table keeps only in-frame clones and is missing some. The V and J calls and clone size come from that table; D and trimming were worked out from the DNA. The sample shows roughly 100,000 clones, about 91% of them seen only once. Germline CDR1 reads LGHNA; CDR2 reads YSLEER. The CDR3 totals 17 residues. V lost 1 base and J 7 bases, leaving 19 bases between the germline ends. Sequencing input: peripheral blood. This clonotype was sampled from a human donor in a cohort sampled during active COVID-19. The chain uses TRBV4-3 and TRBJ2-2; maybe TRBD1 (5 bases). As DNA, the CDR3 is TGCGCCAGCAGCCAAGGCCAACCAGGGAAAAGAGACGGGGAGCTGTTTTTT. Translation: CASSQGQPGKRDGELFF.